Included here is one T cell receptor beta chain sequence, with context. The junction shows a germline mismatch at one end, possibly a read error. This specimen belongs to a study of Graves' ophthalmopathy and Graves' hyperthyroidism. The CDR3 runs 13 residues. The germline V gene has CDR1 MNHEY and CDR2 SMNVEV (reference sequence). CDR3 regions of TCR beta were amplified from RNA transcripts. First-round RT-PCR with HTBI primers preceded a second-round multiplex PCR. MiXCR, applied by TCRdb to the multiplex PCR reads, yields one record per CDR3 protein. The sample carries more than 300,000 distinct CDR3 sequences, 15% recorded once.

The sample was peripheral blood. This sequence was found in a young woman with stable Graves' hyperthyroidism. The chain is built from TRBV27 and TRBJ1-2; D call uncertain. This chain's CDR3 is CASSPRTGDGFTF. The CDR3 DNA sequence: TGTGCCAGCAGCCCCCGGACGGGAGATGGCTTCACCTTC.